Listed below are T cell receptor beta chains from one sample, sequenced in a study of T cells in Graves' hyperthyroidism and ophthalmopathy. TCRdb passed the multiplex PCR reads through MiXCR, listing each CDR3 protein once. The sample consists of around 660,000 distinct CDR3 sequences, about 45% of them appearing once. Sequencing was carried out using peripheral blood or thyroid tissue (not recorded which). These receptors originate from an adult man with Graves' disease, either hyperthyroidism or ophthalmopathy (not recorded which). Both conserved end residues are part of each CDR3. D genes are given only for firm matches. Rows may omit the clone size; those that give it use once, few, many or a size class.

v_gene	d_gene	abundance	j_gene	CDR3nt	CDR3aa
TRBV6-5	NA	NA	TRBJ2-7	TGTGCCAGCAGTTCAGACCGGACTCTGAGCTCCTACGAGCAGTACTTC	CASSSDRTLSSYEQYF
TRBV12-3/TRBV12-4	NA	few	TRBJ1-6	TGTGCCAGCAGTCTCTCCCGACAGGTTTATAATTCACCCCTCCACTTT	CASSLSRQVYNSPLHF
TRBV15	NA	NA	TRBJ2-7	TGTGCCACCAGCAGAGATTGGCCAGCGGCGAGCTACGAGCAGTACTTC	CATSRDWPAASYEQYF
TRBV7-2	TRBD2	NA	TRBJ2-2	TGTGCCAGCAGCTTAGTGACTAGCGGTCTCACCGGGGAGCTGTTTTTT	CASSLVTSGLTGELFF
TRBV6-5	NA	NA	TRBJ1-5	TGTGCCAGCAGTTACAGCGGAGTTAGGGATCAGCCCCAGCATTTT	CASSYSGVRDQPQHF
TRBV10-3	TRBD1	NA	TRBJ1-4	TGTGCCATCAGTGAAGGGGGCCGGGATGAAAAACTGTTTTTT	CAISEGGRDEKLFF
TRBV11-2	TRBD1	NA	TRBJ1-4	TGTGCCAGCAGCCTAGGACAGGGGATCGGCGAAAAACTGTTTTTT	CASSLGQGIGEKLFF
TRBV2	NA	few	TRBJ2-7	TGTGCCAGCAGTCACCGAGGTGCCTACGAGCAGTACTTC	CASSHRGAYEQYF
TRBV5-1	NA	NA	TRBJ1-1	TGCGCCAGCAGCTTGGAAACGAGGAGCAACACTGAAGCTTTCTTT	CASSLETRSNTEAFF
TRBV20-1	NA	NA	TRBJ1-5	TGCAGTGCAAGCGGGGGCGGACAGCCCCAGCATTTT	CSASGGGQPQHF
TRBV20-1	NA	few	TRBJ2-7	TGCAGTGCTAGCGAAGACAGTTTTGGGTACGAGCAGTACTTC	CSASEDSFGYEQYF
TRBV10-2	NA	many	TRBJ2-7	TGCGCCAGCAGTGTGAAATACGAGCAGTACTTC	CASSVKYEQYF
TRBV7-2	NA	NA	TRBJ2-2	TGTGCCAGCGGACCAAACACCGGGGAGCTGTTTTTT	CASGPNTGELFF
TRBV6-6	NA	many	TRBJ1-2	TGTGCCAGCAGTCCACATAGGGAGCTCCATGGCTACACCTTC	CASSPHRELHGYTF